A single sample gave rise to the 32 T cell receptor beta chains below, sequenced in a study of a mutant IDH1 vaccine in newly diagnosed glioma. Their antigen targets remain unknown. Sample time point: week 35, safety follow-up. Topical imiquimod accompanied each vaccine dose, which consisted of 300 ug of mutant IDH1 20-mer peptide. Data came from immunoSEQ multiplex PCR; TCRdb stores just in-frame clones and leaves some out. The sample has about 60,000 clones, roughly 79% seen once. This specimen consisted of PBMCs, obtained from a glioma patient whose treatment included an IDH1 peptide vaccine. The receptor source for this set is a man aged 40-50 years with glioma.

V and J are TRBV11-1 and TRBJ2-5; no clear D. The germline CDR1 and CDR2 sequences are SGHAT and FQDESV (reference sequence). V was clipped by 3 bases and J by 5 bases, with 7 bases between them. CDR3 length: 12 residues. In DNA form, the CDR3 reads TGTGCCAGCAGCTTTAGTCGGGAGACCCAGTACTTC. Translating gives CASSFSRETQYF.

V and J are TRBV7-9 and TRBJ2-2, with TRBD1 identical over 7 bases. Germline CDR1 is SEHNR and CDR2 is FQNEAQ (reference sequence). This CDR3 spans 17 amino acids. The ends lost 6 bases at V and 0 bases at J; junction bases unmatched: 10. CDR3 sequence: CASSLGVGTANTGELFF. Here the CDR3 DNA reads TGTGCCAGCAGTCTAGGGGTTGGGACAGCGAACACCGGGGAGCTGTTTTTT.

This sequence joins TRBV14 and TRBJ2-1, with D possibly TRBD1 on 6 matching bases. Germline values: CDR1 SGHDN, CDR2 FVKESK. Trimming cost V 11 bases and J 6 bases, with 17 bases left between them. The CDR3 sequence is 13 residues long. The CDR3: CASNREEVNEQFF. CDR3 bases: TGTGCCTCCAACAGGGAAGAAGTCAATGAGCAGTTCTTC.

This chain uses TRBV29-1 with TRBJ2-7, with 11 bases that match TRBD2. Per germline, CDR1 SQVTM and CDR2 ANQGSEA. V shed 3 bases and J 2 bases; nucleotides not matched to a gene: 3. CDR3 length: 14 residues. The CDR3 loop reads CSVDGLAGAYEQYF. In DNA, the CDR3 is TGCAGCGTTGATGGACTAGCGGGTGCCTACGAGCAGTACTTC.

The chain links TRBV7-6 to TRBJ2-7; TRBD1 matches 8 bases. V gave up 1 base and J gave up 5 bases; unmatched junction bases: 7. CDR1 SGHVS and CDR2 FNYEAQ come from the germline V gene. This CDR3 is built from 15 residues. The CDR3 DNA is TGTGCCAGCAGCTTAGATTCAGGACAGGGCCACGAGCAGTACTTC. This encodes CASSLDSGQGHEQYF. The variable domain in full, with the rest retrieved from reference TRBV7-6 and TRBJ2-7, is GAGVSQSPRYKVTKRGQDVALRCDPISGHVSLYWYRQALGQGPEFLTYFNYEAQQDKSGLPNDRFSAERPEGSISTLTIQRTEQRDSAMYRCASSLDSGQGHEQYFGPGTRLTVT.

This chain joins TRBV19 and TRBJ2-6; 9 positions agree with TRBD1. The CDR3 length is 18 residues. J lost 1 base, V lost 5 bases, and 9 bases had no gene match. Looked up from germline, CDR1 is LNHDA and CDR2 is SQIVND (reference sequence). The CDR3 DNA follows: TGTGCCAGTAGTTTGGGACAGGGAGGAGGATCTGGGGCCAACGTCCTGACTTTC. This sequence encodes CASSLGQGGGSGANVLTF.

The chain recombines TRBV18 with TRBJ2-2; a weak D match, TRBD1 (6 bases). The length of the CDR3 is 16 residues. Germline V gene data show CDR1 as KGHSH and CDR2 as LQKENI. Trimming pared 2 bases from V and 2 bases from J, leaving 12 bases between. The CDR3 nucleotides are TGTGCCAGCTCACCATACCGGACAGCAAACACCGGGGAGCTGTTTTTT. This sequence encodes CASSPYRTANTGELFF.

This chain connects TRBV19 to TRBJ2-5, with D perhaps matching TRBD2 (9 bases). The J call may be wrong; the DNA end is better matched by TRBJ2-7. CDR1 is LNHDA, CDR2 SQIVND, per germline (reference sequence). The CDR3 has 15 amino acids. The CDR3 loop reads CASSGQGSGSYEQYF. The CDR3 DNA follows: TGTGCCAGTAGTGGACAGGGTAGCGGGAGCTACGAGCAGTACTTC.

V usage is TRBV11-2 and J usage is TRBJ2-1, with 8 nucleotides matching TRBD2. Trimming took 5 bases from V and 6 from J; bases not matched to a gene: 3. Per the germline V gene, CDR1 is SGHAT and CDR2 is FQNNGV. The CDR3 runs to 13 residues. Written as DNA, the CDR3 is TGTGCCAGCAGCCCAGGGACTAGCAATGAGCAGTTCTTC. As protein: CASSPGTSNEQFF.

J is TRBJ1-2 and V is TRBV6-5; TRBD1 aligns across 9 bases. The CDR3 has 13 amino acids. V lost 6 bases to trimming and J lost 4 bases; unmatched junction nucleotides: 3. Per the germline V gene, CDR1 is MNHEY and CDR2 is SVGAGI. CDR3 coding DNA: TGTGCCAGCAGCCCGGACAGGGGCTATGGCTACACCTTC. It translates to CASSPDRGYGYTF.

The CDR3 DNA follows: TGTGCCAGCAGCTTAAGGCGTGGAGGGGAAAAACTGTTTTTT. Protein: CASSLRRGGEKLFF. The chain joins TRBV11-2 to TRBJ1-4; D remains unclear. The CDR3 runs 14 residues. CDR1 is SGHAT, CDR2 FQNNGV, per germline. Trimming left V 2 bases short and J 8 bases short, with 12 bases between.

The chain joins TRBV5-1 to TRBJ2-1, with no clear D. The CDR3 sequence is 15 residues long. Germline-derived CDR1 and CDR2 are SGHRS and YFSETQ. Trimming removed 0 bases at V and 6 bases at J, with 13 bases between. Here the CDR3 reads CASSLGWVQTNEQFF. In nucleotides, the CDR3 is TGCGCCAGCAGCTTGGGGTGGGTTCAGACCAATGAGCAGTTCTTC.

The chain has TRBV5-6 and TRBJ2-1, with TRBD1 as a possible D gene (9 bases). Trimming cost V 7 bases and J 4 bases, with 21 bases left between them. CDR1 is SGHDT and CDR2 is YYEEEE in the germline V gene. The CDR3 contains 16 residues. In nucleotides, the CDR3 is TGTGCCAGCGCGACAGGGGGACTAGTGGCGTACAATGAGCAGTTCTTC. Translated, it gives CASATGGLVAYNEQFF.

This sequence joins TRBV28 and TRBJ1-4; 10 bases line up with TRBD1. CDR3 length equals 14 residues. The junction had 5 bases not matched to a gene; V was cut back by 6 bases and J by 7 bases. Germline V lookup: CDR1 MDHEN, CDR2 SYDVKM. CDR3 in DNA: TGTGCCAGCAGCCCGGACAGGGGGGTTGAAAAACTGTTTTTT. Amino acid sequence: CASSPDRGVEKLFF.

CDR3 sequence: CASSYVTGLPLNEQFF. The CDR3 coding sequence is TGTGCCAGCAGTTACGTAACTGGACTACCCCTAAATGAGCAGTTCTTC. The chain recombines TRBV6-6 with TRBJ2-1; possible D gene TRBD2, 6 bases. V was cut by 2 bases and J by 7 bases, with 18 bases left in between. The CDR3 has 16 amino acids. Germline CDR1 and CDR2: MNHNY and SVGAGI (reference sequence).

The DNA of the CDR3 is TGCAGCGTTGTAGTAACTAGCGGGGGAGGGAATGAGCAGTTCTTC. This sequence encodes CSVVVTSGGGNEQFF. This chain joins TRBV29-1 and TRBJ2-1; 11 nucleotides match TRBD2. Germline V lookup: CDR1 SQVTM, CDR2 ANQGSEA. The CDR3 contains 15 residues. V lost 4 bases and J lost 7; bases outside the gene matches: 9.

The V call is TRBV10-3, the J call TRBJ2-5; 8 bases fit TRBD2. The J call could be wrong; TRBJ2-7 is a better fit for the DNA end. CDR3 size: 13 residues. Germline CDR1 and CDR2: ENHRY and SYGVKD. In DNA form, the CDR3 reads TGTGCCATCGCCCCGGGACTAGTGTACGAGCAGTACTTC. As protein: CAIAPGLVYEQYF.

This chain links TRBV10-3 with TRBJ1-4; 9 bases match TRBD1. This CDR3 is built from 15 residues. The germline V gene has CDR1 ENHRY and CDR2 SYGVKD. Trimming at V came to 9 bases and at J to 8 bases, leaving 13 bases not matched to a gene. The CDR3 coding sequence is TGTGCCATGGGGAGGACAGGGGCCGAAGGGGAAAAACTGTTTTTT. Protein sequence: CAMGRTGAEGEKLFF.

The chain uses TRBV9 and TRBJ2-1; no firm D call. Trimming took 2 bases from V and 8 from J, leaving 11 bases between them. The CDR3 contains 13 residues. Germline V lookup: CDR1 SGDLS, CDR2 YYNGEE. CDR3 loop: CASSVGGGDEQFF. The DNA for the CDR3 is TGTGCCAGCAGCGTCGGCGGTGGCGATGAGCAGTTCTTC. Looking up the rest from reference TRBV9 and TRBJ2-1 gives the full variable domain: DSGVTQTPKHLITATGQRVTLRCSPRSGDLSVYWYQQSLDQGLQFLIQYYNGEERAKGNILERFSAQQFPDLHSELNLSSLELGDSALYFCASSVGGGDEQFFGPGTRLTVL.

V and J are TRBV25-1 and TRBJ2-3; 8 bases map to TRBD2. CDR3 length: 18 amino acids. The germline V gene has CDR1 MGHDK and CDR2 SYGVNS. V gave up 8 bases and J gave up 5 bases; unmatched junction bases: 21. The CDR3 reads CASHSPGGDYPTGDTQYF. In DNA, the CDR3 is TGTGCCAGCCACTCCCCGGGGGGGGACTATCCGACGGGAGATACGCAGTATTTT.

This chain joins TRBV18 and TRBJ2-7, with a tentative D call TRBD1 (5 bases). The V and J ends lost 2 bases and 5 bases respectively, with 16 bases between them. The germline V gene encodes CDR1 KGHSH and CDR2 LQKENI. This CDR3 is 15 amino acids long. CDR3 DNA sequence: TGTGCCAGCTCACCAGGGGCAGGACCAGAGCACGAGCAGTACTTC. It is translated as CASSPGAGPEHEQYF.

V usage is TRBV28 and J usage is TRBJ1-3; D call uncertain. From germline, CDR1 is MDHEN and CDR2 SYDVKM. CDR3 length: 14 amino acids. Trimming took off 5 bases at V and 2 bases at J, with 10 bases between the two ends. CDR3: CASSDTGPGNTIYF. The CDR3 nucleotides read TGTGCCAGCAGTGATACCGGGCCTGGAAACACCATATATTTT.

The genes are TRBV25-1 and TRBJ1-2; no clear D. CDR1 and CDR2 from the germline V gene are MGHDK and SYGVNS. V was trimmed by 3 bases and J by 4 bases, leaving 9 bases between them. The CDR3 spans 13 residues. CDR3 sequence: CASSEVGPYGYTF. In DNA, the CDR3 is TGTGCCAGCAGTGAGGTGGGCCCCTATGGCTACACCTTC.

The CDR3, as DNA: TGCAGCGTTGACCCTTTCGAGGCGCCAACCCAATCCAATGAGCAGTTCTTC. This encodes CSVDPFEAPTQSNEQFF. The V call is TRBV29-1, the J call TRBJ2-1; D is ambiguous. Germline CDR1 SQVTM, CDR2 ANQGSEA. Trimming removed 3 bases at V and 6 bases at J, with 24 bases between. The CDR3 length is 17 residues.

This clone was observed a handful of times. The chain employs TRBV5-1 and TRBJ2-6; unclear D gene. Trimming removed 0 bases from V and 0 bases from J, with 10 bases in between. Germline CDR1 and CDR2: SGHRS and YFSETQ. There are 17 residues in the CDR3. The CDR3 is CASSLAVTASGANVLTF. The CDR3 DNA sequence: TGCGCCAGCAGCTTGGCAGTTACTGCCTCTGGGGCCAACGTCCTGACTTTC.

V usage is TRBV6-5 and J usage is TRBJ1-6; TRBD1 matches 7 bases. Germline V gene lookup returns CDR1 MNHEY and CDR2 SVGAGI. Losses at the gene ends were 0 bases for V and 6 bases for J; bases not matched to a gene: 5. The length of the CDR3 is 16 residues. CDR3 bases: TGTGCCAGCAGTTACTCGCGGACAGGTGTTAATTCACCCCTCCACTTT. Residues: CASSYSRTGVNSPLHF.

DNA for the CDR3: TGTGCCTGGAGTGTAAGGAGCAATGAAAAACTGTTTTTT. Translated, it gives CAWSVRSNEKLFF. The chain is built from TRBV30 and TRBJ1-4; D unclear. V was trimmed by 0 bases and J by 5 bases, leaving 7 bases between them. The CDR3 has 13 amino acids. The germline gives CDR1 GTSNPN, CDR2 SVGIG (reference sequence).

V gene TRBV5-6 combines with J gene TRBJ2-7; 13 bases line up with TRBD2. This CDR3 contains 16 residues. CDR1 is SGHDT and CDR2 is YYEEEE in the germline V gene. Unmatched junction bases numbered 5, after V lost 5 bases and J lost 0 bases. CDR3 sequence (DNA): TGTGCCAGCAGTTGGGGACTAGCGGGGCCCTCCTACGAGCAGTACTTC. Encoded protein: CASSWGLAGPSYEQYF.

This clone has only one observation. This chain joins TRBV5-4 and TRBJ2-1, with TRBD1 as a possible D gene (5 bases). Looked up from germline, CDR1 is SGHNT and CDR2 is YYREEE (reference sequence). The CDR3 is made up of 16 amino acids. The V gene lost 0 bases and the J gene lost 0 bases, with 10 bases spanning the gap. In nucleotides, the CDR3 is TGTGCCAGCAGCTTGGGGCGACAGAGCTCCTACAATGAGCAGTTCTTC. Translated, it gives CASSLGRQSSYNEQFF.

The CDR3 protein is CASVDSGRTDTQYF. CDR3 DNA: TGTGCCAGCGTGGATAGTGGACGAACAGATACGCAGTATTTT. J is TRBJ2-3 and V is TRBV27, with unresolved D. CDR1 and CDR2 from the germline V gene are MNHEY and SMNVEV (reference sequence). V was pared by 8 bases and J by 3 bases, with 15 bases between. The CDR3 consists of 14 residues.

The chain joins TRBV14 to TRBJ1-3, with D possibly TRBD1 on 5 matching bases. The length of the CDR3 is 18 residues. CDR1 SGHDN and CDR2 FVKESK come from the germline V gene. V was clipped by 1 base and J by 0 bases, with 16 bases between them. CDR3 residues: CASSQAPTTAGSGNTIYF. The CDR3 DNA is TGTGCCAGCAGCCAAGCCCCTACGACAGCGGGCTCTGGAAACACCATATATTTT.

CDR3 in DNA: TGTGCCAGCAGCTTTAGCAGGCTACCAGGGACTGAAGCTTTCTTT. Protein: CASSFSRLPGTEAFF. The chain links TRBV7-2 to TRBJ1-1; maybe TRBD1 (5 bases). CDR1 and CDR2 (germline): SGHTA, FQGNSA. Trimming took 3 bases from V and 5 from J, leaving 16 bases between them. The CDR3 is made up of 15 amino acids.